These 29 T cell receptor beta chains share one sample of origin, sequenced in a study of shared clonotypes between healthy human individuals. Naive CD8 cells lacked CD45RO, underwent positive selection for CCR7 and left out terminally differentiated effector memory CD45RA+ cells. TCRdb keeps only in-frame clones here, not all; method: immunoSEQ multiplex PCR. The data hold over 800,000 clones, with over 90% observed a single time. The source material was naive CD8+ T cells sorted from blood. The receptor set was obtained from a man aged 25 to 40 in good health.

V and J are TRBV5-6 and TRBJ1-1, with D tentatively TRBD1 (5 bases). CDR1 SGHDT and CDR2 YYEEEE come from the germline V gene. CDR3 size: 16 residues. V gave up 3 bases and J gave up 0 bases, with 15 bases separating them. Written as DNA, the CDR3 is TGTGCCAGCAGCTCCCAGGGCTTTGCTATGAACACTGAAGCTTTCTTT. This sequence encodes CASSSQGFAMNTEAFF.

This chain joins TRBV21-1 and TRBJ2-7; the table's D call, TRBD2, was not checked against the DNA. TRBV21-1 is an annotated pseudogene. The CDR3 runs to 14 residues. The CDR3 DNA reads as TGTGCCAGCAACAAATTGCGGGGGCAGCGCGAGCAGTACTTC. Amino acids: CASNKLRGQREQYF.

The genes are TRBV7-9 and TRBJ1-1; weak D call: TRBD1 (6 bases). Trimming took 1 base from V and 7 from J, leaving 13 bases between them. From germline, CDR1 is SEHNR and CDR2 FQNEAQ (reference sequence). CDR3 length: 14 residues. The CDR3 loop reads CASSLGLGALEAFF. The CDR3 nucleotides are TGTGCCAGCAGCTTAGGTCTGGGGGCCCTTGAAGCTTTCTTT.

The genes are TRBV2 and TRBJ2-7; D is possibly TRBD1 (5 bases). CDR1 and CDR2 (germline): SNHLY, FYNNEI. CDR3 size: 18 residues. Between the trimmed V and J ends, which lost 8 bases and 4 bases, there was a span of 30 bases. CDR3 in DNA: TGTGCCAGCTTGGGGCAGGGCGTAAGATCGACCGTGTCGTACGAGCAGTACTTC. Translated, it gives CASLGQGVRSTVSYEQYF.

The V gene is TRBV7-8, the J gene TRBJ2-1; TRBD1 matches at 9 bases. The germline gives CDR1 SGHVS, CDR2 FQNEAQ. CDR3 length: 16 residues. J gave up 7 bases and V 5 bases, and 12 bases lay outside the gene matches. CDR3 coding DNA: TGTGCCAGCAGCAACATAGGGGGACAGGGCGTGAATGAGCAGTTCTTC. It specifies CASSNIGGQGVNEQFF.

The chain employs TRBV2 and TRBJ1-5; 8 nucleotides agree with TRBD1. The germline V gene encodes CDR1 SNHLY and CDR2 FYNNEI. This CDR3 has 18 residues. V dropped 2 bases and J dropped 0; count of bases not matched to a gene: 9. The CDR3 nucleotides read TGTGCCAGCAGTGAACGGCAGGGGGCCGTAGTTAGCAATCAGCCCCAGCATTTT. It is translated as CASSERQGAVVSNQPQHF. Together with reference TRBV2 and TRBJ1-5, the CDR3 gives the full variable domain: EPEVTQTPSHQVTQMGQEVILRCVPISNHLYFYWYRQILGQKVEFLVSFYNNEISEKSEIFDDQFSVERPDGSNFTLKIRSTKLEDSAMYFCASSERQGAVVSNQPQHFGDGTRLSIL.

This chain links TRBV5-4 with TRBJ2-5; D is perhaps TRBD1 (7 bases). Germline V lookup: CDR1 SGHNT, CDR2 YYREEE (reference sequence). The germline V and J ends were trimmed by 1 base and 2 bases, with 24 bases remaining between them. The CDR3 has 19 residues. The DNA of the CDR3 is TGTGCCAGCAGCTTGCTTGGCAGGGGGGAAGTTCCTCAGCAAGAGACCCAGTACTTC. Amino acids: CASSLLGRGEVPQQETQYF.

The rearrangement links TRBV28 to TRBJ2-1; 9 bases fit TRBD1. V shed 5 bases, J shed 4 bases, and the junction held 6 bases outside the gene matches. Germline CDR1 reads MDHEN; CDR2 reads SYDVKM. The CDR3 has 15 amino acids. CDR3 amino acids: CASSQGQGWYNEQFF. The CDR3 coding sequence is TGTGCCAGCAGTCAGGGACAGGGCTGGTACAATGAGCAGTTCTTC.

Notes on this clone: The sample has other DNA sequences that encode this CDR3 too. The chain is built from TRBV4-3 and TRBJ2-7, with D perhaps matching TRBD2 (6 bases). The V end lost 0 bases, the J end lost 2 bases, and 11 bases lay between the germline ends. CDR1 LGHNA and CDR2 YSLEER come from the germline V gene. CDR3 length equals 15 residues. The CDR3 sequence: CASSQEGTPAYEQYF. For the CDR3, the DNA is TGCGCCAGCAGCCAAGAAGGGACTCCCGCCTACGAGCAGTACTTC.

This sequence joins TRBV27 and TRBJ2-1, with D maybe TRBD2 (5 bases). The V end lost 3 bases, the J end lost 0 bases, and 12 bases lay between the germline ends. The CDR3 totals 16 residues. CDR1 MNHEY and CDR2 SMNVEV come from the germline V gene (reference sequence). CDR3 DNA: TGTGCCAGCAGTTTCCTCAGAGGGAGCTCCTACAATGAGCAGTTCTTC. It yields the protein CASSFLRGSSYNEQFF.

The count of this clone is one. The chain combines TRBV27 with TRBJ1-1; 10 bases match TRBD1. Losses at the gene ends were 7 bases for V and 3 bases for J; bases not matched to a gene: 8. This CDR3 region has 15 residues. Germline CDR1 MNHEY, CDR2 SMNVEV (reference sequence). This CDR3 reads CASTSGTGAYTEAFF. Written as DNA, the CDR3 is TGTGCCAGCACCTCTGGGACAGGGGCTTACACTGAAGCTTTCTTT.

The chain has TRBV9 and TRBJ2-1; tentatively, D is TRBD1 (5 bases). Germline-derived CDR1 and CDR2 are SGDLS and YYNGEE. The germline V and J ends were trimmed by 5 bases and 9 bases, with 15 bases remaining between them. The CDR3 has 13 amino acids. CDR3 protein: CASSGAKPGEQFF. CDR3 coding DNA: TGTGCCAGCAGTGGGGCAAAACCGGGTGAGCAGTTCTTC.

The chain carries TRBV7-9 and TRBJ1-1, with D possibly matching TRBD1 (5 bases). V lost 5 bases, J lost 7 bases, and 14 bases lay in between. The CDR3 contains 13 residues. In germline, CDR1 is SEHNR, CDR2 FQNEAQ (reference sequence). CDR3 region: CASSPDTTLEAFF. The CDR3 DNA is TGTGCCAGCAGCCCGGACACAACACTTGAAGCTTTCTTT.

CDR3 coding DNA: TGTGCCAGCCGACTTATTAACACTGAAGCTTTCTTT. It yields the protein CASRLINTEAFF. The chain has TRBV6-1 and TRBJ1-1; D remains unclear. The V end lost 8 bases, the J end lost 2 bases, and 9 bases lay between the germline ends. CDR3 length: 12 residues. CDR1 MNHNS and CDR2 SASEGT come from the germline V gene.

The chain combines TRBV7-2 with TRBJ1-1; no firm D call. There are 13 residues in the CDR3. Germline lookup yields CDR1 SGHTA and CDR2 FQGNSA. V gave up 1 base and J gave up 4 bases, with 7 bases separating them. CDR3: CASSLGRVTEAFF. The CDR3 DNA follows: TGTGCCAGCAGCTTAGGGAGGGTCACTGAAGCTTTCTTT.

This chain connects TRBV5-1 to TRBJ1-2, with 7 bases fitting TRBD1. CDR3 length: 18 residues. After removal of 0 bases from V and 6 bases from J, the junction contained 17 bases not matched to a gene. CDR1 and CDR2 from the germline V gene are SGHRS and YFSETQ. The CDR3 DNA is TGCGCCAGCAGCTTGGAGGGCACAGGGGTGATGATAATGGATGGCTACACCTTC. Translated: CASSLEGTGVMIMDGYTF.

CDR3 sequence reads: CASSPSGYEQYF. The CDR3 DNA reads as TGTGCCAGTAGTCCCTCCGGCTACGAGCAGTACTTC. The V call is TRBV19, the J call TRBJ2-7; D gene unclear. CDR3 size: 12 residues. Germline V gives CDR1 LNHDA, CDR2 SQIVND (reference sequence). V lost 5 bases and J 3 bases, leaving 8 bases between the germline ends.

The V gene is TRBV11-3, the J gene TRBJ2-7; D gene ambiguous. The V end was cut by 0 bases, the J end by 6 bases, with 18 bases between. The CDR3 totals 16 residues. CDR1 and CDR2 from the germline V gene are SGHNT and YENEEA. The CDR3 region is CASSLDQVVYHGEQYF. The CDR3 DNA reads as TGTGCCAGCAGCTTAGATCAGGTGGTCTACCATGGCGAGCAGTACTTC.

Comment on this clone: Other DNA sequences of this sample code for an identical CDR3. V is TRBV7-6 and J is TRBJ2-7, with 7 bases matching TRBD1. The ends lost 5 bases at V and 1 base at J; junction bases unmatched: 5. This CDR3 contains 14 residues. Germline V gives CDR1 SGHVS, CDR2 FNYEAQ. The CDR3 DNA reads TGTGCCAGCAGCCCCCGGGACAGTTCCTACGAGCAGTACTTC. Translated: CASSPRDSSYEQYF.

DNA for the CDR3: TGCAGCGTTGGCCAGGGGACTCCCTACGAGCAGTACTTC. Translated: CSVGQGTPYEQYF. The chain couples TRBV29-1 to TRBJ2-7; D tentatively reads TRBD1 or TRBD2 (6 bases each). Germline values: CDR1 SQVTM, CDR2 ANQGSEA. Trimming removed 4 bases from V and 2 bases from J, with 12 bases in between. This CDR3 comprises 13 residues.

V gene TRBV29-1 combines with J gene TRBJ2-1, with a tentative D call TRBD1 (6 bases). The CDR3 is 15 residues long. Germline CDR1 reads SQVTM; CDR2 reads ANQGSEA. With 6 bases removed from V and 3 bases from J, the gap between germline ends came to 18 bases. The CDR3 region is CSVVGTSSGYNEQFF. The CDR3 coding sequence is TGCAGCGTAGTTGGGACATCCTCGGGCTACAATGAGCAGTTCTTC.

This chain joins TRBV7-8 and TRBJ2-7; 10 bases map to TRBD2. This CDR3 region has 17 residues. Germline CDR1 is SGHVS and CDR2 is FQNEAQ. The ends lost 1 base at V and 0 bases at J; junction bases unmatched: 6. CDR3 in amino acids: CASSLEGLAASSYEQYF. The CDR3 DNA reads as TGTGCCAGCAGCTTAGAAGGACTAGCGGCAAGCTCCTACGAGCAGTACTTC.

As regards this clone: Distinct nucleotide sequences in the sample also encode this CDR3. The chain employs TRBV29-1 and TRBJ2-7; 9 bases are shared with TRBD2. Germline assignment: CDR1 SQVTM and CDR2 ANQGSEA. The CDR3 is made up of 14 amino acids. Germline trimming cut 6 bases from V and 4 bases from J; bases unmatched to any gene: 10. CDR3 residues: CSVGLAANEYEQYF. The CDR3 coding sequence is TGCAGCGTGGGACTAGCCGCAAACGAATACGAGCAGTACTTC.

The chain couples TRBV19 to TRBJ1-2; 8 bases align to TRBD1. In germline, CDR1 is LNHDA, CDR2 SQIVND (reference sequence). The junction had 12 bases not matched to a gene; V was cut back by 4 bases and J by 5 bases. The CDR3 contains 16 residues. The CDR3: CASSTLGLDRDYGYTF. CDR3 in DNA: TGTGCCAGTAGTACTCTCGGTCTGGACAGGGATTATGGCTACACCTTC. Supplemented by reference TRBV19 and TRBJ1-2, the full variable domain reads DGGITQSPKYLFRKEGQNVTLSCEQNLNHDAMYWYRQDPGQGLRLIYYSQIVNDFQKGDIAEGYSVSREKKESFPLTVTSAQKNPTAFYLCASSTLGLDRDYGYTFGSGTRLTVV.

The CDR3 DNA follows: TGTGCCTCGTCGGGAAAACTAGCGGGAGGGCCGGGGGAGCAGTACTTC. It codes for CASSGKLAGGPGEQYF. The J gene is TRBJ2-7, the V gene TRBV10-3; 13 bases fit TRBD2. CDR3 length equals 16 residues. The V and J ends lost 11 bases and 7 bases, in that order; junction bases with no gene match: 17. CDR1 is ENHRY, CDR2 SYGVKD, per germline.

The gene calls are TRBV29-1 and TRBJ2-1; the match to TRBD1 covers 9 bases. Losses at the gene ends were 3 bases for V and 3 bases for J; bases not matched to a gene: 9. The germline V gene encodes CDR1 SQVTM and CDR2 ANQGSEA. CDR3 length: 16 amino acids. The CDR3 spells CSVEARGTGYYNEQFF. The DNA for the CDR3 is TGCAGCGTTGAGGCGAGGGGGACAGGGTACTACAATGAGCAGTTCTTC.

The table lists this clone with a count of one. The V and J genes are TRBV27 and TRBJ1-5, with TRBD1 as a possible D gene (6 bases). The V and J ends lost 2 bases and 6 bases respectively, with 11 bases between them. Germline values: CDR1 MNHEY, CDR2 SMNVEV (reference sequence). This CDR3 has 14 residues. CDR3 bases: TGTGCCAGCAGTTTAGGGGGCGGCATTCAGCCCCAGCATTTT. This codes for CASSLGGGIQPQHF.

There are a few counts of this clone. The V and J genes are TRBV27 and TRBJ2-7; the D gene is possibly TRBD1 (5 bases). The V gene's germline CDR1 is MNHEY and CDR2 SMNVEV (reference sequence). This CDR3 spans 12 amino acids. Between the trimmed V and J ends, which lost 8 bases and 7 bases, there was a span of 15 bases. The CDR3 DNA reads as TGTGCCAGCCGAGAAGGGGCGAAAGAGCAGTACTTC. This sequence encodes CASREGAKEQYF.

This clone was detected only once. V and J are TRBV19 and TRBJ1-5, with D possibly matching TRBD1 (5 bases). Trimming stripped 7 bases from V and 9 bases from J, with 16 bases between. This CDR3 contains 13 residues. CDR1 and CDR2 (germline): LNHDA, SQIVND (reference sequence). The CDR3 bases are TGTGCCAGTACCCAGCCTCCCGGGGGGCCCCAGCATTTT. As protein: CASTQPPGGPQHF.